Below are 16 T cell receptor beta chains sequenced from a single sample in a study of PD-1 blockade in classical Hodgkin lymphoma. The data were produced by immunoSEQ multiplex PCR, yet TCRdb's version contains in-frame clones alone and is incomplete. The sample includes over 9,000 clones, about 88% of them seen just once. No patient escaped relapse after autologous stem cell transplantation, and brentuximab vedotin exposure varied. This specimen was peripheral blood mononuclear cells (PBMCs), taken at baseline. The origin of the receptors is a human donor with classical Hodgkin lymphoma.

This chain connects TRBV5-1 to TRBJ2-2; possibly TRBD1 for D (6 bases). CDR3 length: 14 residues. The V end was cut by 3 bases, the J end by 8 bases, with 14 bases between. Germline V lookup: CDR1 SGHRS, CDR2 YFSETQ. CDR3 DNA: TGCGCCAGCAGCTACAGGACAGATCCAGGGGAGCTGTTTTTT. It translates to CASSYRTDPGELFF.

The CDR3 DNA follows: TGTGCCAGCAGCCGGCACGGGAGGGCCCAAGAGACCCAGTACTTC. It codes for CASSRHGRAQETQYF. This chain joins TRBV7-8 and TRBJ2-5, with TRBD2 matching over 8 bases. The CDR3 is made up of 15 amino acids. Germline-derived CDR1 and CDR2 are SGHVS and FQNEAQ. The junction had 6 bases not matched to a gene; V was cut back by 5 bases and J by 1 base.

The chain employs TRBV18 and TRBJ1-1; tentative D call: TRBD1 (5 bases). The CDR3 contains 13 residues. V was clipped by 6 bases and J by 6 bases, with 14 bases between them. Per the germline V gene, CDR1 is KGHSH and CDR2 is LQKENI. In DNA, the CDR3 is TGTGCCAGCTCCCGCGACAGCCAGTCTGAAGCTTTCTTT. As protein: CASSRDSQSEAFF.

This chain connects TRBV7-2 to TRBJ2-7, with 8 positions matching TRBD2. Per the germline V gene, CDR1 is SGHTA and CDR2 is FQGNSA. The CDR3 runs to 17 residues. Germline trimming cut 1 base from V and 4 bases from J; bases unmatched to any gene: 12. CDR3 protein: CASSLVLFQRERYEQYF. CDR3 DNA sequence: TGTGCCAGCAGCTTAGTACTCTTCCAGCGGGAGAGGTACGAGCAGTACTTC.

This CDR3 is CASSFSRPSTDTQYF. For the CDR3, the DNA is TGCGCCAGCAGCTTTAGCCGCCCAAGCACAGATACGCAGTATTTT. The V call is TRBV5-1, the J call TRBJ2-3; D gene ambiguous. Germline V gene data show CDR1 as SGHRS and CDR2 as YFSETQ. This CDR3 is 15 amino acids long. The V end was cut by 2 bases, the J end by 0 bases, with 10 bases between. The full variable domain, in which reference TRBV5-1 and TRBJ2-3 provide the parts outside the CDR3, is KAGVTQTPRYLIKTRGQQVTLSCSPISGHRSVSWYQQTPGQGLQFLFEYFSETQRNKGNFPGRFSGRQFSNSRSEMNVSTLELGDSALYLCASSFSRPSTDTQYFGPGTRLTVL.

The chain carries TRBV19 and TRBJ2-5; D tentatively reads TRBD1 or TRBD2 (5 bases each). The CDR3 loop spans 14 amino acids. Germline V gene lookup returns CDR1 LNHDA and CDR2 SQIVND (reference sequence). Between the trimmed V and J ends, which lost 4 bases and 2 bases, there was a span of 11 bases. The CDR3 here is CASSTRDRQETQYF. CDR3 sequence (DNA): TGTGCCAGTAGTACCCGGGACCGACAAGAGACCCAGTACTTC.

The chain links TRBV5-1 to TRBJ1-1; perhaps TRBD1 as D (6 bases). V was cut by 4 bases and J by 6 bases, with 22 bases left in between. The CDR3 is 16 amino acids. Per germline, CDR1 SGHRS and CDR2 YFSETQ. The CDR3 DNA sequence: TGCGCCAGCAGCCCGAGGAGGAGGCAGGGGTTCCCTGAAGCTTTCTTT. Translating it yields CASSPRRRQGFPEAFF.

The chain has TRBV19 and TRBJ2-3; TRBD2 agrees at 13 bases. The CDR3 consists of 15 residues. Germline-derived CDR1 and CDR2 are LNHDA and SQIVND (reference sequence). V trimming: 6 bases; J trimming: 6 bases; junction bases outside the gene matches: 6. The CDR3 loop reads CASSGTSGKRDTQYF. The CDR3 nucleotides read TGTGCCAGTAGCGGGACTAGCGGGAAGCGGGATACGCAGTATTTT.

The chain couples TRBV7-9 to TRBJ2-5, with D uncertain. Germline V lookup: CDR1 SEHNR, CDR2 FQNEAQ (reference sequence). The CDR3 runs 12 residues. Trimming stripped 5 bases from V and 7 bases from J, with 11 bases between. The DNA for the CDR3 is TGTGCCAGCAGCCCGACTCTTGGGACCCAGTACTTC. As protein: CASSPTLGTQYF.

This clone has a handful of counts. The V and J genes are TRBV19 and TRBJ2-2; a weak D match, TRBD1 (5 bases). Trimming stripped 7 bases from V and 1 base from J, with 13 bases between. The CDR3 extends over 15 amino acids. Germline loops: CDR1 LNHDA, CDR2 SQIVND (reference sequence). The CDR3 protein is CASTSWGQNTGELFF. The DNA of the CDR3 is TGTGCCAGTACCTCATGGGGCCAGAACACCGGGGAGCTGTTTTTT.

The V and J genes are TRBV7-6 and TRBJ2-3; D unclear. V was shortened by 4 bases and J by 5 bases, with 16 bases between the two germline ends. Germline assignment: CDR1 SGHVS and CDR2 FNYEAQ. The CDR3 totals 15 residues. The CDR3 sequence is CASSSLAGSGDTQYF. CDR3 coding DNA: TGTGCCAGCAGCTCCTTAGCCGGGTCAGGAGATACGCAGTATTTT.

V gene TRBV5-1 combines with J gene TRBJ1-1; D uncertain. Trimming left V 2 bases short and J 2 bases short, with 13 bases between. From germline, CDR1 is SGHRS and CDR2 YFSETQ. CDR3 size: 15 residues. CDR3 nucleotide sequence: TGCGCCAGCAGCTTTAGACCCGGTCATAACACTGAAGCTTTCTTT. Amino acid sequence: CASSFRPGHNTEAFF.

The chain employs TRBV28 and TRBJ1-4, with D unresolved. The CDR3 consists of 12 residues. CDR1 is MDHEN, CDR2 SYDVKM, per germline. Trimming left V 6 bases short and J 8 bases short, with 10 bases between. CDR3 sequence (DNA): TGTGCCAGCAGGGTAGTAGGGGAAAAACTGTTTTTT. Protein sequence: CASRVVGEKLFF.

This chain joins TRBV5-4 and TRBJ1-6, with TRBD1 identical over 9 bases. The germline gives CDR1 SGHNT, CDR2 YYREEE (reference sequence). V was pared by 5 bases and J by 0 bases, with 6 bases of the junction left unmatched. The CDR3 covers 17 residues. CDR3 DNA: TGTGCCAGCAGTCGAGACAGGGGGAGCTCCTATAATTCACCCCTCCACTTT. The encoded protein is CASSRDRGSSYNSPLHF. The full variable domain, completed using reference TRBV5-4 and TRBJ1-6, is ETGVTQSPTHLIKTRGQQVTLRCSSQSGHNTVSWYQQALGQGPQFIFQYYREEENGRGNFPPRFSGLQFPNYSSELNVNALELDDSALYLCASSRDRGSSYNSPLHFGNGTRLTVT.

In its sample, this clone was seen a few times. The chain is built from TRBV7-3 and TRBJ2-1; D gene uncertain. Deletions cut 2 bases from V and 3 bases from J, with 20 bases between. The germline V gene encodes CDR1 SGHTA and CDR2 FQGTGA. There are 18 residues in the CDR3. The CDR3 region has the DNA TGTGCCAGCAGCTTAGGTCCAGTGACCCATATTCTCTACAATGAGCAGTTCTTC. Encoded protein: CASSLGPVTHILYNEQFF.

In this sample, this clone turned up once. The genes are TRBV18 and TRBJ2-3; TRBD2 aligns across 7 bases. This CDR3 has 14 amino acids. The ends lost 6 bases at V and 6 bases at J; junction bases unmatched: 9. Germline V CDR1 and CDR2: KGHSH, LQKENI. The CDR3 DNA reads TGTGCCAGCTCCCGAACTAGCGAACTGGATACGCAGTATTTT. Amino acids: CASSRTSELDTQYF.